The clone carrying this TCR beta chain is classed as large (0.1 to 1%). Its antigen remains unidentified. These data originate in a study of metastatic and nonmetastatic thyroid tumors. Study summary: Samples came from malignant and benign thyroid patients, and repertoires were compared across blood and tumor or nodule tissue. General observations from the study: Malignant thyroid tumors reportedly exceeded benign nodules significantly in TCR beta diversity, with the difference appearing in blood and tumor.

Original methodology: In papillary thyroid cancer, a distant-metastasis classifier was built using CDR3 differences across clinicopathological groups. TCRdb reprocessed the PCR reads via MiXCR. The V and J calls follow TCRdb's processing rather than the paper's. Here the sample spans about 56,000 clones, 25% to 30% being singletons. Each patient went into thyroid surgery without having received any treatment. There are 11 residues in the CDR3. V dropped 3 bases and J dropped 2 bases, with 1 base sitting between them. In germline, CDR1 is MNHNS, CDR2 SASEGT. V gene TRBV6-1 combines with J gene TRBJ1-2; D gene ambiguous. The source material was blood. This clonotype originated in a female donor with papillary thyroid cancer or a benign thyroid nodule (not recorded which). Some clones in this sample may be carry-over from other donors' samples. The CDR3 loop is CASSDNYGYTF. The CDR3 nucleotides are TGTGCCAGCAGTGACAACTATGGCTACACCTTC.